This T cell receptor (beta chain) was observed in a study of blood T cell repertoires in COVID-19. Across the study: Some COVID-19 samples were acute and others convalescent; all came from the United States, Italy and Spain. PBMCs, B-cell-depleted T cells, or T cells provided the cDNA or gDNA that made up the material.

Authors' analysis steps: Amplification from reference gene primers served as the basis for estimated nucleated cell counts. Here immunoSEQ multiplex PCR was the method, and the copy in TCRdb shows in-frame clones only, minus some. The DNA was the basis for D and trimming; V, J and clone size are from that table. Counted here are under 250,000 clones, approximately 80% occurring once; the ten biggest clones make up under 30%. V lost 5 bases, J lost 3 bases, and 11 bases lay in between. The CDR3 is 13 residues long. The V gene's germline CDR1 is SEHNR and CDR2 FQNEAQ (reference sequence). The source material was peripheral blood. The TCR was taken from a man aged 40-50 years with acute or convalescent COVID-19. The V gene is TRBV7-9, the J gene TRBJ2-7; weak D call: TRBD1 (6 bases). The CDR3 here is CASSTDRYYEQYF. The CDR3 region has the DNA TGTGCCAGCAGCACGGACAGATACTACGAGCAGTACTTC.